The 12 T cell receptor beta chains listed next were all sequenced from one sample in a study of blood T cells in healthy people across ages. PCR was performed a second time for about 7 to 12 cycles using a sample-barcoded 5' primer and a J-beta primer mix. TCRdb recomputed calls from the 5' RACE reads with MiXCR, one row per CDR3 protein. This table holds hundreds of thousands of distinct CDR3 sequences, around 25% found once. These records were also assigned to another study, of T cells of mothers and their children.

The sample consisted of blood. The source of these receptors is a boy younger than 18 in good health.

The genes are TRBV3-1 and TRBJ2-7, with 8 bases matching TRBD2. V dropped 0 bases and J dropped 2; count of bases not matched to a gene: 6. Per the germline V gene, CDR1 is LGHDT and CDR2 is YNNKEL (reference sequence). The CDR3 length is 16 residues. CDR3 sequence (DNA): TGTGCCAGCAGCCAAGATCAAGGACTAGCCCCCTACGAGCAGTACTTC. It translates to CASSQDQGLAPYEQYF.

This chain joins TRBV7-3 and TRBJ2-6; 9 positions match TRBD2. CDR3 length: 18 amino acids. Germline CDR1 SGHTA, CDR2 FQGTGA. J was trimmed by 0 bases and V by 8 bases; bases with no gene match: 11. CDR3 sequence (DNA): TGTGCCAGCGGCCCATCTAGCGGGGTTAACTCTGGGGCCAACGTCCTGACTTTC. Protein: CASGPSSGVNSGANVLTF. Looking up the rest from reference TRBV7-3 and TRBJ2-6 gives the full variable domain: GAGVSQTPSNKVTEKGKYVELRCDPISGHTALYWYRQSLGQGPEFLIYFQGTGAADDSGLPNDRFFAVRPEGSVSTLKIQRTERGDSAVYLCASGPSSGVNSGANVLTFGAGSRLTVL.

V is TRBV7-2 and J is TRBJ2-7; a weak D match, TRBD2 (5 bases). The J call is uncertain, as TRBJ2-1 better fits the DNA end. This CDR3 contains 15 residues. Germline-derived CDR1 and CDR2 are SGHTA and FQGNSA. The CDR3 DNA reads TGTGCCAGCAGCTTAGCGCCGGTCGCGGGCAACGAGCAGTTCTTC. Protein sequence: CASSLAPVAGNEQFF.

For the CDR3, the DNA is TGTGCCAGCAGCCAAGCATACGGGGCCGAAGCTTTCTTT. Its protein product is CASSQAYGAEAFF. This sequence joins TRBV4-2 and TRBJ1-1; maybe TRBD1 (5 bases). The germline V and J ends were trimmed by 1 base and 8 bases, with 11 bases remaining between them. This CDR3 has 13 amino acids. CDR1 is LGHNA, CDR2 YNFKEQ, per germline.

This clonotype showed up just once. The V gene is TRBV5-1, the J gene TRBJ2-3; tentatively, D is TRBD1 (5 bases). The germline V and J ends were trimmed by 1 base and 1 base, with 10 bases remaining between them. Germline V gene sequence: CDR1 SGHRS, CDR2 YFSETQ. CDR3 length equals 15 residues. CDR3 DNA sequence: TGCGCCAGCAGCTTGATTCAGGGCCGCACAGATACGCAGTATTTT. It specifies CASSLIQGRTDTQYF. The full variable domain, its missing parts supplied by reference TRBV5-1 and TRBJ2-3, is KAGVTQTPRYLIKTRGQQVTLSCSPISGHRSVSWYQQTPGQGLQFLFEYFSETQRNKGNFPGRFSGRQFSNSRSEMNVSTLELGDSALYLCASSLIQGRTDTQYFGPGTRLTVL.

The chain employs TRBV6-8 and TRBJ2-5, with D possibly being TRBD1 or TRBD2 (5 bases each). Germline CDR1 MNHGY, CDR2 SAAAGT. V was pared by 8 bases and J by 5 bases, with 15 bases between. CDR3 length: 13 amino acids. The CDR3 region has the DNA TGTGCCAGCGGGGACCTGGAGTGGGAGACCCAGTACTTC. Its translation: CASGDLEWETQYF.

This clonotype was recorded a few times. The CDR3 does not close with the conserved phenylalanine or tryptophan, likely indicating a read error. The chain has TRBV6-1 and TRBJ1-2, with D perhaps TRBD1 (6 bases). V lost 5 bases, J lost 6 bases, and 13 bases lay in between. Germline assignment: CDR1 MNHNS and CDR2 SASEGT. The CDR3 length is 13 residues. DNA for the CDR3: TGTGCCAGCAGTAAAACAGGGCCTGATGGCTACACCCTC. Its protein is CASSKTGPDGYTL.

This clonotype was observed a few times. The rearrangement joins TRBV24-1 to TRBJ2-1; 9 bases map to TRBD1. The germline V gene has CDR1 KGHDR and CDR2 SFDVKD. V lost 4 bases and J lost 6; bases outside the gene matches: 9. CDR3 size: 16 residues. For the CDR3, the DNA is TGTGCCACCAGTGACCCTACAGGGGGCACGGGCAATGAGCAGTTCTTC. It codes for CATSDPTGGTGNEQFF.

CDR3 amino acids: CASSLQSEDYEQYF. The CDR3 DNA sequence: TGTGCCAGCAGTTTACAAAGCGAAGATTACGAGCAGTACTTC. The chain has TRBV27 and TRBJ2-7; D uncertain. The CDR3 is 14 amino acids. Trimming removed 2 bases from V and 4 bases from J, with 12 bases in between. The germline V gene has CDR1 MNHEY and CDR2 SMNVEV (reference sequence).

The rearrangement joins TRBV4-1 to TRBJ2-3, with 7 bases aligning to TRBD2. V was pared by 6 bases and J by 3 bases, with 9 bases of the junction left unmatched. This CDR3 has 15 amino acids. CDR1 and CDR2 from the germline V gene are MGHRA and YSYEKL. CDR3 sequence (DNA): TGCGCCAGCAGGGATATGGCGGGAGTTACAGATACGCAGTATTTT. Translation gives CASRDMAGVTDTQYF.

This clonotype was seen a handful of times. The rearrangement joins TRBV7-2 to TRBJ2-5; 12 bases map to TRBD2. CDR3 length equals 18 residues. Germline V gene lookup returns CDR1 SGHTA and CDR2 FQGNSA. V was clipped by 4 bases and J by 2 bases; unmatched bases: 11. Here the CDR3 reads CASSSQSTSGGQQETQYF. Here the CDR3 DNA reads TGTGCCAGCAGCTCCCAATCGACTAGCGGGGGCCAGCAAGAGACCCAGTACTTC.

A few counts support this clonotype. The rearrangement uses TRBV27 and TRBJ2-7; a weak D match, TRBD1 (5 bases). V lost 0 bases, J lost 0 bases, and 6 bases lay in between. The CDR3 spans 14 residues. Looked up from germline, CDR1 is MNHEY and CDR2 is SMNVEV (reference sequence). Here the CDR3 DNA reads TGTGCCAGCAGTTTATCGCAGGGCTCCTACGAGCAGTACTTC. Its protein product is CASSLSQGSYEQYF.